This T cell receptor (beta chain) was identified during a study of cytomegalovirus exposure and HLA in healthy donors. Study-wide results and limits: TCR beta V segments were, for the most part, productive about 87% or about 30% of the time in an earlier analysis. The availability of immune exposure information extended only to CMV serostatus.

For this clone: Its antigen is not identified.

The ends lost 0 bases at V and 2 bases at J; junction bases unmatched: 6. Germline CDR1 is SGHRS and CDR2 is YFSETQ. CDR3 size: 16 residues. In the PCR, 60 Vbeta and 13 Jbeta primers were used. This table comes from immunoSEQ multiplex PCR, and its TCRdb copy is limited to in-frame clones, with some not included. Of some 120,000 clones in the sample, 80% were seen once. V and J are TRBV5-1 and TRBJ2-7; 9 bases map to TRBD1. The source material was PBMCs. The TCR comes from a man aged 25-45 years in good health and CMV-seronegative. CDR3 residues: CASSLGRDRVTYEQYF. CDR3 nucleotides: TGCGCCAGCAGCTTGGGCCGGGACAGGGTGACCTACGAGCAGTACTTC.